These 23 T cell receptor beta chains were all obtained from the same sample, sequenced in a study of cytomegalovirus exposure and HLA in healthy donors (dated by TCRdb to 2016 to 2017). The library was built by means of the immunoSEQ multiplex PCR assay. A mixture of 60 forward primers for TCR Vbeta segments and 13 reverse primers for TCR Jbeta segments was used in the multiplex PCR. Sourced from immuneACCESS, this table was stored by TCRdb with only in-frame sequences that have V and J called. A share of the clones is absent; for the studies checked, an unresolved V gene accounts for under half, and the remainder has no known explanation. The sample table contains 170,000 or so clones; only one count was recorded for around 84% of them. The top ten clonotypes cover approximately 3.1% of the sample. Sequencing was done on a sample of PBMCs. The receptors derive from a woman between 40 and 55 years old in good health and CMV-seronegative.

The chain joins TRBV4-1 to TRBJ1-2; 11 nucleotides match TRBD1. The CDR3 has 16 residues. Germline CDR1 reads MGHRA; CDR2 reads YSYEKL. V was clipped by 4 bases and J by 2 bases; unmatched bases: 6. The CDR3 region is CASSPQDRGQNYGYTF. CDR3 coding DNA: TGCGCCAGCAGCCCTCAGGACAGGGGGCAGAACTATGGCTACACCTTC.

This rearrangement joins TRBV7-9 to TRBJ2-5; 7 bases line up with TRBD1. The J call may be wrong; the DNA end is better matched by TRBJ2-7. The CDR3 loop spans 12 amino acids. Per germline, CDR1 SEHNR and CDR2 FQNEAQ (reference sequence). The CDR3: CASSRQGYEQYF. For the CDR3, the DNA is TGTGCCAGCAGCCGACAGGGATACGAGCAGTACTTC.

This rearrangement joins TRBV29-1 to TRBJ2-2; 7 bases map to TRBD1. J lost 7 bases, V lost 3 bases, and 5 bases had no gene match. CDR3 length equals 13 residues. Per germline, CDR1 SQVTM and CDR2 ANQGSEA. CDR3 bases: TGCAGCGTTGACAGGGGGTTTAACGGGGAGCTGTTTTTT. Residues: CSVDRGFNGELFF.

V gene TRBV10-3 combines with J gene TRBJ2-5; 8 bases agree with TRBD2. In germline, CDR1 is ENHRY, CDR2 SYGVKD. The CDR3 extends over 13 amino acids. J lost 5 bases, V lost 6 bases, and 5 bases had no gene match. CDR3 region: CAISAGGTETQYF. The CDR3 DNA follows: TGTGCCATCAGCGCGGGGGGAACGGAGACCCAGTACTTC.

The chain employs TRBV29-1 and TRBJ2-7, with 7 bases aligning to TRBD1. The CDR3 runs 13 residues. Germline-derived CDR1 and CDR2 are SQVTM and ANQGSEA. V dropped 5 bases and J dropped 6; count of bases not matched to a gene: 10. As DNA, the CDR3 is TGCAGCGTTAACCGACAGGGATCGACCGAGCAGTACTTC. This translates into CSVNRQGSTEQYF.

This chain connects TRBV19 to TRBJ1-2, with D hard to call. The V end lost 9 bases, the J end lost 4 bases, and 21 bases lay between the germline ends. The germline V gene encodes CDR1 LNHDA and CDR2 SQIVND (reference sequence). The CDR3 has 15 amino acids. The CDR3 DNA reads TGTGCCAGCCACCCCTTTGAGGGTTGGAGCTATGGCTACACCTTC. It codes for CASHPFEGWSYGYTF.

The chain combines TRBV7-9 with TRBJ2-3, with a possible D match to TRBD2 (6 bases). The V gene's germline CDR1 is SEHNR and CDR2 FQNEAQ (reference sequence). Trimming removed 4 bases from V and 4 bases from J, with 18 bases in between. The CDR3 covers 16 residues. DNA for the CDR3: TGTGCCAGCAGCTCCGTCTGGCGGGGAGGCGCAGATACGCAGTATTTT. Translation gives CASSSVWRGGADTQYF.

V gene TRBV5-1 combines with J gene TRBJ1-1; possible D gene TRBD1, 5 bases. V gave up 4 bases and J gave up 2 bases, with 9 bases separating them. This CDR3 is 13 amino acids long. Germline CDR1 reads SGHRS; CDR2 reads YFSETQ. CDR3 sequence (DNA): TGCGCCAGCAGCCCAGGGATAAACACTGAAGCTTTCTTT. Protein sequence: CASSPGINTEAFF.

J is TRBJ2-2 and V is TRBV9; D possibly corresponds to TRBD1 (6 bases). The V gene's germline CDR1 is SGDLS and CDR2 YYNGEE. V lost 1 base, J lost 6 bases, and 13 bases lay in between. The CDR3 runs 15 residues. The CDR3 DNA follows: TGTGCCAGCAGCGTACAGGGGTTCCCCGCCGGGGAGCTGTTTTTT. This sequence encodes CASSVQGFPAGELFF.

CDR3 sequence: CASSEQAFGYGYTF. CDR3 DNA sequence: TGCGCCAGCAGCGAGCAGGCCTTCGGCTATGGCTACACCTTC. This chain joins TRBV5-1 and TRBJ1-2; no clear D. The V gene lost 4 bases and the J gene lost 4 bases, with 14 bases spanning the gap. The CDR3 is made up of 14 amino acids. Per the germline V gene, CDR1 is SGHRS and CDR2 is YFSETQ.

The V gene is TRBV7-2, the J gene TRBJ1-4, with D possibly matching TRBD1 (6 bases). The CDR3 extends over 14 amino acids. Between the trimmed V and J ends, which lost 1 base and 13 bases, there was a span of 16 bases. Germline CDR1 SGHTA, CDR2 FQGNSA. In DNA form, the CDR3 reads TGTGCCAGCAGCTTAGGGGGGACACCCCGGGGACTGTTTTTT. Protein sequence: CASSLGGTPRGLFF.

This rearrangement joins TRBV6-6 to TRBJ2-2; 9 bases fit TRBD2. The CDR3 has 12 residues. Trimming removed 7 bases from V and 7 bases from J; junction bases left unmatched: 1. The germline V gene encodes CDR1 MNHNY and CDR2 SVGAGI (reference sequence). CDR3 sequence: CASMRGGGELFF. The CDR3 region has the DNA TGTGCCAGCATGCGGGGGGGCGGGGAGCTGTTTTTT.

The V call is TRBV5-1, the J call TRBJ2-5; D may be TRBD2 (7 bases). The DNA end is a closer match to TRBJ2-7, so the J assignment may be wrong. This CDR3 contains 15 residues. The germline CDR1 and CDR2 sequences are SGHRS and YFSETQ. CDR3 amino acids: CASSLAAGAPYEQYF. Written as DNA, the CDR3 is TGCGCCAGCAGCTTGGCGGCGGGGGCCCCCTACGAGCAGTACTTC.

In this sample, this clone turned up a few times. CDR3 in amino acids: CASSVDQRGPLYNEQFF. Written as DNA, the CDR3 is TGTGCCAGCAGCGTAGACCAGCGGGGGCCTTTATACAATGAGCAGTTCTTC. The J gene is TRBJ2-1, the V gene TRBV9; 8 positions agree with TRBD2. The CDR3 is 17 amino acids. The V segment lost 0 bases and the J segment 4 bases; nucleotides outside the gene matches: 9. Germline V lookup: CDR1 SGDLS, CDR2 YYNGEE.

CDR3 sequence reads: CASSLGTSVRTQYF. The DNA of the CDR3 is TGCGCCAGCAGCCTCGGGACTAGCGTGAGGACCCAGTACTTC. V is TRBV10-2 and J is TRBJ2-5, with 10 bases lining up with TRBD2. Losses at the gene ends were 6 bases for V and 7 bases for J; bases not matched to a gene: 8. This CDR3 region has 14 residues. CDR1 is WSHSY, CDR2 SAAADI, per germline.

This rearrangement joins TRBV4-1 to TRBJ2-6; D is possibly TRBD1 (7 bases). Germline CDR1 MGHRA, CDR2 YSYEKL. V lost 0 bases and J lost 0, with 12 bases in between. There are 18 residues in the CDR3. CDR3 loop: CASSQDGGGSSGANVLTF. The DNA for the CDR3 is TGCGCCAGCAGCCAAGACGGAGGGGGCAGCTCTGGGGCCAACGTCCTGACTTTC.

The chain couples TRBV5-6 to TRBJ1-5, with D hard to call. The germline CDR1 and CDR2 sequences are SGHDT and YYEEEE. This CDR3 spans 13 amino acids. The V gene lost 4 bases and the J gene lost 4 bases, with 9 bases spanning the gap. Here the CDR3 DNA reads TGTGCCAGCAGCCTTAATTTGAATCAGCCCCAGCATTTT. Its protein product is CASSLNLNQPQHF.

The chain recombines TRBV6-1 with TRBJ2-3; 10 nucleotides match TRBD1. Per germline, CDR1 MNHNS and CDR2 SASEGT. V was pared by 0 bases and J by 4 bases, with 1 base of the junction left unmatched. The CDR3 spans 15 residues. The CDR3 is CASSEATGGPDTQYF. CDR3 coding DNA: TGTGCCAGCAGTGAAGCGACAGGGGGCCCAGATACGCAGTATTTT.

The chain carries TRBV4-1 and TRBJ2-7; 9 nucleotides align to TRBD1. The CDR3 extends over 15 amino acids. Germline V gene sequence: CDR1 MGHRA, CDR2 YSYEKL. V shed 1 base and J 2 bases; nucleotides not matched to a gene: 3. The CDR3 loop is CASSQGQGGTYEQYF. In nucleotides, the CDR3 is TGCGCCAGCAGCCAAGGACAGGGGGGGACCTACGAGCAGTACTTC.

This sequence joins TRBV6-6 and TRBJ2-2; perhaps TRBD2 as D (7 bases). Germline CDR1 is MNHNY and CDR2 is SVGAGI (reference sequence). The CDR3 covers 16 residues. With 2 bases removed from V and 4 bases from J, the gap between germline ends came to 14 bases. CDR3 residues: CASSYPRGGSTGELFF. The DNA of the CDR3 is TGTGCCAGCAGTTACCCCAGGGGCGGGAGCACCGGGGAGCTGTTTTTT.

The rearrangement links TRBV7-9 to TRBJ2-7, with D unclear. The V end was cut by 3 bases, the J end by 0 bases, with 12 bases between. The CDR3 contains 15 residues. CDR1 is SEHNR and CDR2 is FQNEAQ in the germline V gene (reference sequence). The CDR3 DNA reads TGTGCCAGCAGCTTGAGCGCCACGAGCTCCTACGAGCAGTACTTC. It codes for CASSLSATSSYEQYF.

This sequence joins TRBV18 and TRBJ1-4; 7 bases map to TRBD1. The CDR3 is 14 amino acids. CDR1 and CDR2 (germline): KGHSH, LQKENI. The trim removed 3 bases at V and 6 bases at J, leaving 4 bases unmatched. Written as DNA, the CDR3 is TGTGCCAGCTCACCCAGGGGGGAGTATGAAAAACTGTTTTTT. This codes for CASSPRGEYEKLFF.

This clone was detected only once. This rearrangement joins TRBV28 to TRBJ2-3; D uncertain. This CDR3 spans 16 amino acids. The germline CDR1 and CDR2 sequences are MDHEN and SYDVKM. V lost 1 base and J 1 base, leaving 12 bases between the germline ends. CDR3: CASSLYSSPGTDTQYF. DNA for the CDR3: TGTGCCAGCAGTTTATACTCTTCCCCGGGCACAGATACGCAGTATTTT.